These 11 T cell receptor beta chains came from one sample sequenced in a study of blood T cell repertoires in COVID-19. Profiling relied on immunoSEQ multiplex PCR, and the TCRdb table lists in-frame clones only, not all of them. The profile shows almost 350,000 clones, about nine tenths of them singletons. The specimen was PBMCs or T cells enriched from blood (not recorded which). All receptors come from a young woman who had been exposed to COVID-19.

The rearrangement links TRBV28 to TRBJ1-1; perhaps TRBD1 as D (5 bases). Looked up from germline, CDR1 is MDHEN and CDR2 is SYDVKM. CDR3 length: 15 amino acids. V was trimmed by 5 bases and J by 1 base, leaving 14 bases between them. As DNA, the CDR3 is TGTGCCAGCAGTCCAGGACATAAGGGGAACACTGAAGCTTTCTTT. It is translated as CASSPGHKGNTEAFF.

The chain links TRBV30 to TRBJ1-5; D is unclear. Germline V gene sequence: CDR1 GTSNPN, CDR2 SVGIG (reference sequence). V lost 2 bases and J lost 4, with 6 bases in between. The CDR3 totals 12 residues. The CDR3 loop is CAWSHFNQPQHF. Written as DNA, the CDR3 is TGTGCCTGGAGTCATTTTAATCAGCCCCAGCATTTT.

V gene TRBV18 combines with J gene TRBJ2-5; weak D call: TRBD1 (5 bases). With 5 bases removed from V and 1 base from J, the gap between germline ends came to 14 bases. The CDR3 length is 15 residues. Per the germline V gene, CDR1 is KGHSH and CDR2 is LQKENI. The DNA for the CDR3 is TGTGCCAGCTCAAGTCAACAGGAGATCCAAGAGACCCAGTACTTC. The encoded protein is CASSSQQEIQETQYF. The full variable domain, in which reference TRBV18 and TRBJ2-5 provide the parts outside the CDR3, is NAGVMQNPRHLVRRRGQEARLRCSPMKGHSHVYWYRQLPEEGLKFMVYLQKENIIDESGMPKERFSAEFPKEGPSILRIQQVVRGDSAAYFCASSSQQEIQETQYFGPGTRLLVL.

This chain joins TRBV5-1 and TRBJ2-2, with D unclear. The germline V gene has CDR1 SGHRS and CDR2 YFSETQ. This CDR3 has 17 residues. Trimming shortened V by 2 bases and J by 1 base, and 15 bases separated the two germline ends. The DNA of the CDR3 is TGCGCCAGCAGCTTAAATATGCAGGCAGGGAACACCGGGGAGCTGTTTTTT. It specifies CASSLNMQAGNTGELFF.

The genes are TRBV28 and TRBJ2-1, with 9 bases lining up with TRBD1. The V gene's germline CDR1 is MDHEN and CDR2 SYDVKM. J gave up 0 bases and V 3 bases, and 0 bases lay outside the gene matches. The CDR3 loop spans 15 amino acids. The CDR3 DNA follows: TGTGCCAGCAGTTTGGGACAGGGCTCCTACAATGAGCAGTTCTTC. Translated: CASSLGQGSYNEQFF.

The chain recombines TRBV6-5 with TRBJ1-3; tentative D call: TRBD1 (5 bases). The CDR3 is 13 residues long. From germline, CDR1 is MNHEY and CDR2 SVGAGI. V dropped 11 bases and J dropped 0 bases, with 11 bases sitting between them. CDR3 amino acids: CALGGGSGNTIYF. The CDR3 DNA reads TGTGCCCTCGGGGGGGGCTCTGGAAACACCATATATTTT.

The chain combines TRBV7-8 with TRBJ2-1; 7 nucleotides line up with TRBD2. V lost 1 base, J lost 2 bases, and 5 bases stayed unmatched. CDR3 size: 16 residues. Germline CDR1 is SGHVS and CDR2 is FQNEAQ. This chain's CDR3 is CASSLVAGVAYNEQFF. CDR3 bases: TGTGCCAGCAGCTTAGTGGCGGGAGTGGCCTACAATGAGCAGTTCTTC. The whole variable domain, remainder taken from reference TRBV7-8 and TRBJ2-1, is GAGVSQSPRYKVAKRGQDVALRCDPISGHVSLFWYQQALGQGPEFLTYFQNEAQLDKSGLPSDRFFAERPEGSVSTLKIQRTQQEDSAVYLCASSLVAGVAYNEQFFGPGTRLTVL.

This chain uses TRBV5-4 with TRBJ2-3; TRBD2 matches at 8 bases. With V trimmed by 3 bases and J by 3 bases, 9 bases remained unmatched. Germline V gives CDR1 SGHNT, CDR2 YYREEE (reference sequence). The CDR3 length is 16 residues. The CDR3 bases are TGTGCCAGCAGCTACGAAGCGGGAGTGGGGACAGATACGCAGTATTTT. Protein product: CASSYEAGVGTDTQYF.

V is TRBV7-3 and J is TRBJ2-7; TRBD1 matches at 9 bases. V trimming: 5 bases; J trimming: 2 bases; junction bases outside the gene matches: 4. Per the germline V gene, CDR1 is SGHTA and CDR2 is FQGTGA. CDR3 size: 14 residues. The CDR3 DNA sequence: TGTGCCAGCAGCGAGGGACAGGGCCCCTACGAGCAGTACTTC. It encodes CASSEGQGPYEQYF.

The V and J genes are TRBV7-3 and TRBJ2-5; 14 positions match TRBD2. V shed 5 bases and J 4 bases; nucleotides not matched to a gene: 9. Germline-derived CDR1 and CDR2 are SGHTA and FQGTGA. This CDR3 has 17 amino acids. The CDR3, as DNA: TGTGCCAGCAGCCAAGGGACTAGCGGGAGTTGGGGAGAGACCCAGTACTTC. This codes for CASSQGTSGSWGETQYF.

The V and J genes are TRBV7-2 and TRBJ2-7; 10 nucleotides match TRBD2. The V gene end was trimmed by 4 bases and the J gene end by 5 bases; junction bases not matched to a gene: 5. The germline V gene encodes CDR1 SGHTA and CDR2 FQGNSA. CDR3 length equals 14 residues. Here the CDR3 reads CASSWGLALDEQYF. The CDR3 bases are TGTGCCAGCAGCTGGGGACTAGCGTTAGACGAGCAGTACTTC.